This T cell receptor (beta chain) comes out of a study of ipilimumab plus nivolumab after autologous stem cell transplantation. This clone was recorded once. Clones were sequenced by immunoSEQ multiplex PCR, and TCRdb holds only the in-frame ones, with some missing. The sample records 77,000 or so clones, about 83% being singletons. Germline V gives CDR1 SGHTA, CDR2 FQGNSA. The V gene lost 4 bases and the J gene lost 7 bases, with 15 bases spanning the gap. This CDR3 spans 14 amino acids. The TCR originated in a male donor with diffuse large B-cell lymphoma. The chain has TRBV7-2 and TRBJ2-3, with D hard to call. The material sequenced was PBMCs, taken in a trial of ipilimumab plus nivolumab as post-transplant consolidation. The CDR3 DNA is TGTGCCAGCAGCTCCTCCTCCTTTTTTAATACGCAGTATTTT. Encoded protein: CASSSSSFFNTQYF.